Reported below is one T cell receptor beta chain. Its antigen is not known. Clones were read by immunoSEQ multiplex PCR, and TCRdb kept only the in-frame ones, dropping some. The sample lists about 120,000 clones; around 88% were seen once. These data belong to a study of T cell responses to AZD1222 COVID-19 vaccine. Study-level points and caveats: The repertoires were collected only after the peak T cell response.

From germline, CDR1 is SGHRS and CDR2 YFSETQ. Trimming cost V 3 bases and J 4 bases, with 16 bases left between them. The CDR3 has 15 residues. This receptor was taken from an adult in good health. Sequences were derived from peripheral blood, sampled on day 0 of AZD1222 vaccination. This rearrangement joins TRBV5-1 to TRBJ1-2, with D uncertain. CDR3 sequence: CASSSPPPALYGYTF. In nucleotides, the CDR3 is TGCGCCAGCAGCTCCCCCCCTCCCGCCCTCTATGGCTACACCTTC.